This T cell receptor (beta chain) emerged from a study of T cell changes during pregnancy in multiple sclerosis. Clones were sequenced by immunoSEQ multiplex PCR, and TCRdb holds only the in-frame ones, with some missing. This table has roughly 70,000 clones, about 91% appearing once. The CDR3 runs to 17 residues. The sample in question was peripheral blood, obtained in the first trimester of pregnancy. The origin of this receptor is a female donor with multiple sclerosis, enrolled in a pregnancy study. The gene calls are TRBV12-1 and TRBJ2-1; TRBD2 reflects the table's D call only, with no check against the DNA. TRBV12-1 represents a pseudogene. The CDR3, as DNA: TGTGCCAGCAGCTTACTCGCGGGGGCCCCCTATAGAAATGAGCAGTTCTTC. This gives the protein CASSLLAGAPYRNEQFF.